The 19 T cell receptor beta chains listed next were all sequenced from one sample in a study of control samples from healthy donors and cancer patients. Generated by immunoSEQ multiplex PCR, the TCRdb table keeps only in-frame clones and is missing some. The top ten clones hold roughly 3.4% of a sample with about 85,000 clones, less than 95% of them seen once. Sequences were obtained from blood. The receptors here all came from a woman younger than 30 in good health.

This chain links TRBV2 with TRBJ1-5; possible D gene TRBD1, 6 bases. The V end was cut by 3 bases, the J end by 4 bases, with 16 bases between. Germline V gene data show CDR1 as SNHLY and CDR2 as FYNNEI. The CDR3 consists of 16 residues. DNA of the CDR3: TGTGCCAGCAGTGACATCGACAGGAGTAATAATCAGCCCCAGCATTTT. As protein: CASSDIDRSNNQPQHF. Drawing the rest from reference TRBV2 and TRBJ1-5, the complete variable domain is EPEVTQTPSHQVTQMGQEVILRCVPISNHLYFYWYRQILGQKVEFLVSFYNNEISEKSEIFDDQFSVERPDGSNFTLKIRSTKLEDSAMYFCASSDIDRSNNQPQHFGDGTRLSIL.

V and J are TRBV7-2 and TRBJ2-7; no definite D call. The ends were cut back, 4 bases at V and 2 bases at J, with 12 bases in the middle. This CDR3 is 14 amino acids long. Germline CDR1 reads SGHTA; CDR2 reads FQGNSA. DNA of the CDR3: TGTGCCAGCAGCTCGTCCGCGTGGACCTACGAGCAGTACTTC. This gives the protein CASSSSAWTYEQYF.

J is TRBJ2-7 and V is TRBV5-1; unclear D gene. Trimming stripped 3 bases from V and 6 bases from J, with 13 bases between. This CDR3 spans 13 amino acids. CDR1 is SGHRS, CDR2 YFSETQ, per germline. The CDR3 DNA sequence: TGCGCCAGCAGCTCCCTCGGGTTCGGCGAGCAGTACTTC. Its translation is CASSSLGFGEQYF.

The chain combines TRBV5-4 with TRBJ2-2; 7 positions agree with TRBD1. CDR1 is SGHNT, CDR2 YYREEE, per germline (reference sequence). The CDR3 is made up of 14 amino acids. The trim removed 0 bases at V and 7 bases at J, leaving 3 bases unmatched. CDR3 residues: CASSLEQGYGELFF. The CDR3 DNA is TGTGCCAGCAGCTTGGAACAGGGGTACGGGGAGCTGTTTTTT. Using reference TRBV5-4 and TRBJ2-2 for the parts outside the CDR3, the full variable domain is ETGVTQSPTHLIKTRGQQVTLRCSSQSGHNTVSWYQQALGQGPQFIFQYYREEENGRGNFPPRFSGLQFPNYSSELNVNALELDDSALYLCASSLEQGYGELFFGEGSRLTVL.

The chain employs TRBV7-9 and TRBJ1-6; D ambiguous. Germline V CDR1 and CDR2: SEHNR, FQNEAQ (reference sequence). Trimming cost V 4 bases and J 10 bases, with 17 bases left between them. This CDR3 is 15 amino acids long. The DNA of the CDR3 is TGTGCCAGCAGCTCAGCGGGGTCCCGAGAATCACCCCTCCACTTT. Its translation: CASSSAGSRESPLHF.

The chain carries TRBV18 and TRBJ2-5; D gene uncertain. V was shortened by 3 bases and J by 0 bases, with 5 bases between the two germline ends. Germline V gives CDR1 KGHSH, CDR2 LQKENI. This CDR3 is built from 13 residues. The CDR3 protein is CASSPKNQETQYF. DNA of the CDR3: TGTGCCAGCTCACCGAAAAACCAAGAGACCCAGTACTTC.

This sequence joins TRBV19 and TRBJ2-7; the D gene is possibly TRBD1 (5 bases). Germline V gene data show CDR1 as LNHDA and CDR2 as SQIVND (reference sequence). The CDR3 is made up of 13 amino acids. V lost 5 bases and J 4 bases, leaving 12 bases between the germline ends. The CDR3 spells CASSFATEYEQYF. CDR3 bases: TGTGCCAGTAGTTTCGCGACAGAATACGAGCAGTACTTC.

This rearrangement joins TRBV7-8 to TRBJ2-3; D may be TRBD1 or TRBD2 (6 bases each). The germline V and J ends were trimmed by 5 bases and 5 bases, with 14 bases remaining between them. The CDR3 loop spans 14 amino acids. Germline V gene data show CDR1 as SGHVS and CDR2 as FQNEAQ. This chain's CDR3 is CASSPWGAQDTQYF. The CDR3 DNA follows: TGTGCCAGCAGCCCGTGGGGGGCACAAGATACGCAGTATTTT.

The chain is built from TRBV6-5 and TRBJ1-2; TRBD1 is a possible D gene (5 bases). The CDR3 length is 14 residues. Germline CDR1 and CDR2: MNHEY and SVGAGI. V lost 4 bases to trimming and J lost 8 bases, with 17 bases between them. CDR3 DNA sequence: TGTGCCAGCAGTTCGCCGGGACCCTCGCGGGGCTACACCTTC. Translated, it gives CASSSPGPSRGYTF.

The gene calls are TRBV4-1 and TRBJ2-3; 9 bases match TRBD2. The CDR3 contains 17 residues. With 2 bases clipped from V and 4 bases from J, the junction kept 10 bases outside the gene matches. Per the germline V gene, CDR1 is MGHRA and CDR2 is YSYEKL. CDR3 sequence reads: CASSQPAEAGGADTQYF. CDR3 coding DNA: TGCGCCAGCAGCCAACCCGCCGAAGCGGGGGGAGCAGATACGCAGTATTTT.

The chain links TRBV3-1 (or the pseudogene TRBV3-2) to TRBJ1-2, with D possibly being TRBD1 (5 bases). Per germline, CDR1 LGHDT and CDR2 YNNKEL (reference sequence). CDR3 length equals 17 residues. V lost 0 bases and J 8 bases, leaving 22 bases between the germline ends. CDR3 loop: CASSQDTFRGEVLGYTF. In nucleotides, the CDR3 is TGTGCCAGCAGCCAAGATACCTTTCGGGGGGAAGTTTTAGGCTACACCTTC.

The chain combines TRBV7-9 with TRBJ1-1, with D unresolved. This CDR3 comprises 12 residues. V was shortened by 5 bases and J by 6 bases, with 10 bases between the two germline ends. CDR1 and CDR2 (germline): SEHNR, FQNEAQ (reference sequence). CDR3 DNA sequence: TGTGCCAGCAGCCCCGAGATGGCTGAAGCTTTCTTT. It encodes CASSPEMAEAFF.

This rearrangement joins TRBV9 to TRBJ2-1; 9 bases are a match to TRBD2. The V gene end was trimmed by 0 bases and the J gene end by 7 bases; junction bases not matched to a gene: 5. This CDR3 region has 15 residues. Germline lookup yields CDR1 SGDLS and CDR2 YYNGEE. The CDR3 is CASSVGSSGGNEQFF. The DNA for the CDR3 is TGTGCCAGCAGCGTAGGTAGTAGCGGGGGTAATGAGCAGTTCTTC.

This clone was detected only a few times. The V call is TRBV3-1 (or the pseudogene TRBV3-2), the J call TRBJ1-4, with TRBD1 matching 7 bases. Germline CDR1 is LGHDT and CDR2 is YNNKEL (reference sequence). The ends lost 0 bases at V and 5 bases at J; junction bases unmatched: 6. The length of the CDR3 is 16 residues. CDR3 DNA sequence: TGTGCCAGCAGCCAAGAGTGGACAGGACAGAATGAAAAACTGTTTTTT. This sequence encodes CASSQEWTGQNEKLFF.

The chain couples TRBV6-5 to TRBJ2-5; D ambiguous. CDR3 length equals 11 residues. Germline assignment: CDR1 MNHEY and CDR2 SVGAGI. V shed 6 bases and J shed 5 bases, with 7 bases lying between them. The CDR3 sequence: CASRLRETQYF. The CDR3 coding sequence is TGTGCCAGCAGACTACGGGAGACCCAGTACTTC.

Points on this clone: The same CDR3 arises from other DNA sequences in this sample as well. This chain joins TRBV19 and TRBJ1-1; D uncertain. The V gene's germline CDR1 is LNHDA and CDR2 SQIVND (reference sequence). V was trimmed by 3 bases and J by 5 bases, leaving 10 bases between them. CDR3 size: 13 residues. The CDR3 here is CASSILRETEAFF. CDR3 bases: TGTGCCAGTAGTATTCTCCGGGAGACTGAAGCTTTCTTT.

V is TRBV19 and J is TRBJ2-7; D remains ambiguous. Germline CDR1 reads LNHDA; CDR2 reads SQIVND (reference sequence). The CDR3 covers 12 residues. V was trimmed by 8 bases and J by 5 bases, leaving 13 bases between them. DNA of the CDR3: TGTGCCAGTCAAGGGTCGCGTAACGAGCAGTACTTC. Its protein is CASQGSRNEQYF.

J is TRBJ1-1 and V is TRBV9; no clear D. CDR1 is SGDLS and CDR2 is YYNGEE in the germline V gene. This CDR3 spans 15 amino acids. V was clipped by 0 bases and J by 2 bases, with 11 bases between them. Written as DNA, the CDR3 is TGTGCCAGCAGCGTAGGGACGGACTTAAACACTGAAGCTTTCTTT. As protein: CASSVGTDLNTEAFF.

The chain joins TRBV19 to TRBJ2-3, with D unclear. Trimming took off 3 bases at V and 3 bases at J, with 4 bases between the two ends. The CDR3 length is 12 residues. The V gene's germline CDR1 is LNHDA and CDR2 SQIVND (reference sequence). The DNA of the CDR3 is TGTGCCAGTAGTATCTCGACAGATACGCAGTATTTT. This sequence encodes CASSISTDTQYF.